The rows below give T cell receptor beta chains drawn from one sample of a study of blood T cell repertoires in COVID-19. Measured with immunoSEQ multiplex PCR; TCRdb has only the in-frame clones, and not every one. The sample holds 90,000 to 140,000 clones, about 86% seen once. Input material: peripheral blood. Receptors were obtained from an elderly man with acute or convalescent COVID-19. The CDR3 runs from the conserved cysteine through the conserved F or W. A D gene is named only where the DNA matches it firmly. Rows may omit the clone size; those that give it use once, few, many or a size class.

TRBV4-2	NA	TRBJ1-1	NA	TGTGCCAGCAGCCAAGCTGACAGAACGAACACTGAAGCTTTCTTT	CASSQADRTNTEAFF
TRBV7-9	few	TRBJ2-7	TRBD1	TGTGCCAGCAGCTTCAGAGCCGGGACAGGGAAGCAGTACTTC	CASSFRAGTGKQYF
TRBV29-1	NA	TRBJ1-2	NA	TGCAGCGCTTCAAACTACCGCTATGGCTACACCTTC	CSASNYRYGYTF
TRBV6-1	NA	TRBJ1-3	NA	TGTGCCAGCAGTGAACCTTCTAGACCACCACCGGGGAACACCATATATTTT	CASSEPSRPPPGNTIYF
TRBV27	NA	TRBJ1-1	NA	TGTGCCAGCAGTTATGACAGGAACACTGAAGCTTTCTTT	CASSYDRNTEAFF
TRBV10-3	NA	TRBJ1-4	NA	TGTGCCATCAGCCGGGATGGTAATGAAAAACTGTTTTTT	CAISRDGNEKLFF
TRBV28	NA	TRBJ1-4	TRBD1	TGTGCCAGCAGTCGGACAGGGGGCGGTGAAAAACTGTTTTTT	CASSRTGGGEKLFF
TRBV3-1/TRBV3-2	NA	TRBJ1-5	TRBD1	TGTGCCAGCAGCGGGACAGGGGGTCAGCCCCAGCATTTT	CASSGTGGQPQHF
TRBV5-1	few	TRBJ1-3	TRBD1	TGCGCCAGCAGCTTCACCCACAGGGGCCCTGGAAACACCATATATTTT	CASSFTHRGPGNTIYF
TRBV5-1	NA	TRBJ2-7	TRBD1	TGCGCCAGCAGCTTGCTACCAGGGGGCTACGAGCAGTACTTC	CASSLLPGGYEQYF
TRBV5-1	NA	TRBJ1-3	NA	TGCGCCAGCAGCTTGGAAAGGCAGGGATCTGGAAACACCATATATTTT	CASSLERQGSGNTIYF
TRBV19	NA	TRBJ1-4	NA	TGTGCCAGTAGTATAGGAGGGGGAATTAATGAAAAACTGTTTTTT	CASSIGGGINEKLFF
TRBV11-3	NA	TRBJ2-3	TRBD1	TGTGCCAGCAGCTCCGGGACAGGGGAGGGGGATACGCAGTATTTT	CASSSGTGEGDTQYF
TRBV11-3	NA	TRBJ2-1	TRBD2	TGTGCCAGCAGCACGGGACTAGCGGGAGGTCGGAATGAGCAGTTCTTC	CASSTGLAGGRNEQFF
TRBV5-1	once	TRBJ2-1	TRBD2	TGCGCCAGCAGCTCCTACTCCCCGACTAGCGGGATTAACAATGAGCAGTTCTTC	CASSSYSPTSGINNEQFF
TRBV18	NA	TRBJ2-3	NA	TGTGCCAGCTCACCACCGGAGGGGACGAGCACAGATACGCAGTATTTT	CASSPPEGTSTDTQYF
TRBV18	NA	TRBJ2-1	NA	TGTGCCAGCTCACCTCAAGGAAGGTCACGGAGGGAGCAGTTCTTC	CASSPQGRSRREQFF
TRBV6-2/TRBV6-3	NA	TRBJ1-1	NA	TGTGCCAGCAGTGACAGCTTTGAAGCTTTCTTT	CASSDSFEAFF
TRBV2	NA	TRBJ2-1	NA	TGTGCCAGCAGTCGACAGAGGAATGAGCAGTTCTTC	CASSRQRNEQFF
TRBV10-3	NA	TRBJ1-5	TRBD1	TGTGCCATCAGTGAGTCCGATAGTGGGACAGGAGCCCAGCATTTT	CAISESDSGTGAQHF